Sequencing of this T cell receptor beta chain was carried out in a study of OX40 agonist ivuxolimab in advanced cancers. The wider study: Patients receiving dose escalation had hepatocellular carcinoma, melanoma, renal cell or head and neck cancer. Patients with prior anti-PD-1, anti-PD-L1 or anti-CTLA-4 therapy were eligible; roughly 40% had some. Findings of the study overall: Low normalized T-cell clonal expansion was also seen in some nonresponders.

Trimming removed 3 bases from V and 7 bases from J, with 10 bases in between. CDR3 length: 12 amino acids. Germline V CDR1 and CDR2: SGHDT, YYEEEE. Profiled with immunoSEQ multiplex PCR; TCRdb holds only in-frame clones, not every one. The repertoire holds more than 60,000 clones, with 85% to 90% as singletons. About this clone: Its specificity is not known.

This clonotype originated in an adult with an advanced solid tumor such as melanoma, head and neck, liver or kidney cancer. The chain recombines TRBV5-6 with TRBJ1-1; TRBD1 might be the D (6 bases). The starting material was CD4+ or CD8+ T cells sorted from blood, obtained in a trial of the OX40 agonist ivuxolimab. In DNA form, the CDR3 reads TGTGCCAGCAGCTACGACAGGTTTGAAGCTTTCTTT. Amino acids: CASSYDRFEAFF. Full variable domain (missing parts from reference TRBV5-6 and TRBJ1-1): DAGVTQSPTHLIKTRGQQVTLRCSPKSGHDTVSWYQQALGQGPQFIFQYYEEEERQRGNFPDRFSGHQFPNYSSELNVNALLLGDSALYLCASSYDRFEAFFGQGTRLTVV.